The source of this T cell receptor beta chain is a study of T cells in Graves' hyperthyroidism and ophthalmopathy. Overall study context: Initial diagnosis, before any treatment, was when peripheral blood was collected.

This clonotype was counted many times. There were TCR beta CDR3 regions amplified from RNA transcripts. The TCR CDR3 was amplified in a first-round RT-PCR using the HTBI primer set. MiXCR, applied by TCRdb to the multiplex PCR reads, yields one record per CDR3 protein. Of 270,000 or so distinct CDR3 sequences listed, roughly 15% are singletons. The sequenced sample was blood. This clonotype was sampled from a woman between 45 and 65 years old with Graves' hyperthyroidism that later progressed to Graves' ophthalmopathy.

The CDR3 spells CASSPSGARAEAFF. The CDR3 DNA reads TGTGCCAGCTCACCATCAGGGGCGCGGGCTGAAGCTTTCTTT. This chain uses TRBV18 with TRBJ1-1; D is perhaps TRBD1 (6 bases). Germline CDR1 and CDR2: KGHSH and LQKENI. The CDR3 runs to 14 residues. Trimming stripped 2 bases from V and 6 bases from J, with 13 bases between.